The rows below give T cell receptor beta chains drawn from one sample of a study of blood T cell repertoires in COVID-19. Clones were read by immunoSEQ multiplex PCR, and TCRdb kept only the in-frame ones, dropping some. Of 150,000 or so clones in the sample, more than 80% were seen once. The sequencing input was peripheral blood. These receptors all stem from a man younger than 35 with COVID-19, enrolled during active disease. Each CDR3 is given with its conserved first and last residue. Each record gives: V gene, D gene, J gene, clone size, CDR3 protein, CDR3 DNA. A D gene is named only where the DNA matches it firmly. Rows may omit the clone size; those that give it use once, few, many or a size class.

>TRBV19|NA|TRBJ1-4|few
CASSEDEKLLF
TGTGCCAGTAGTGAAGATGAAAAACTGCTTTTT
>TRBV7-8|TRBD2|TRBJ2-1|NA
CASSTKSGRPNNEQFF
TGTGCCAGCAGCACAAAAAGCGGGAGGCCCAACAATGAGCAGTTCTTC
>TRBV19|TRBD1|TRBJ1-5|once
CASSTDRAGVEPQHF
TGTGCCAGTAGCACGGACAGGGCCGGAGTTGAGCCCCAGCATTTT
>TRBV7-9|TRBD1|TRBJ2-1|NA
CASVRSGRGYEQFF
TGTGCCAGCGTTCGGTCGGGCAGGGGGTATGAGCAGTTCTTC
>TRBV7-9|NA|TRBJ2-7|NA
CASRNSQAGTYEQYF
TGTGCCAGCAGAAATTCCCAGGCTGGAACCTACGAGCAGTACTTC
>TRBV7-2|NA|TRBJ2-1|NA
CASSSVGNEQFF
TGTGCCAGCAGCTCCGTCGGGAATGAGCAGTTCTTC
>TRBV9|TRBD2|TRBJ2-1|few
CASSVGRLADLGSYNEQFF
TGTGCCAGCAGCGTAGGGCGGCTAGCGGACCTAGGGTCCTACAATGAGCAGTTCTTC
>TRBV28|NA|TRBJ2-2|NA
CASSYGTGELFF
TGTGCCAGCAGTTACGGGACCGGGGAGCTGTTTTTT
>TRBV5-4|TRBD1|TRBJ2-3|once
CASSLGQGARRWDTQYF
TGTGCCAGCAGCCTAGGACAGGGGGCGCGGAGGTGGGATACGCAGTATTTT
>TRBV7-8|TRBD2|TRBJ2-2|NA
CASSTGLAVNTGELFF
TGTGCCAGCAGCACGGGACTAGCGGTAAACACCGGGGAGCTGTTTTTT
>TRBV10-3|TRBD1|TRBJ2-3|NA
CATNPGQSTDTQYF
TGTGCCACCAATCCGGGACAGAGCACAGATACGCAGTATTTT
>TRBV28|TRBD2|TRBJ2-2|once
CASSPGLAGDANTGELFF
TGTGCCAGCAGTCCGGGGCTAGCGGGAGACGCGAACACCGGGGAGCTGTTTTTT
>TRBV7-8|TRBD1|TRBJ2-2|NA
CASSLARGQNTGELFF
TGTGCCAGCAGCTTAGCCAGGGGGCAGAACACCGGGGAGCTGTTTTTT
>TRBV27|NA|TRBJ2-3|NA
CASSFGADTQYF
TGTGCCAGCAGTTTCGGGGCAGATACGCAGTATTTT
>TRBV7-7|NA|TRBJ2-3|NA
CASSLGPGGTDTQYF
TGTGCTAGCAGCTTAGGACCGGGAGGCACAGATACGCAGTATTTT
>TRBV30|NA|TRBJ1-3|NA
CAWSVKPGNTIYF
TGTGCCTGGAGTGTTAAGCCTGGAAACACCATATATTTT
>TRBV2|NA|TRBJ2-2|NA
CANKRQADTGELFF
TGTGCCAACAAGCGACAGGCGGACACCGGGGAGCTGTTTTTT
>TRBV28|TRBD1|TRBJ2-7|NA
CASSIGQARYEQYF
TGTGCCAGCAGCATTGGACAGGCCCGCTACGAGCAGTACTTC
>TRBV9|TRBD1|TRBJ2-3|NA
CASSGGTGFRDTQYF
TGTGCCAGCAGCGGCGGGACAGGGTTCCGAGATACGCAGTATTTT
>TRBV4-1|NA|TRBJ2-1|NA
CASSQAVNEQFF
TGCGCCAGCAGCCAAGCTGTAAATGAGCAGTTCTTC
>TRBV5-1|NA|TRBJ2-3|NA
CASSFILAEDTQYF
TGCGCCAGCAGCTTCATCCTAGCCGAAGATACGCAGTATTTT
>TRBV7-9|NA|TRBJ2-1|NA
CALSGTGDEQFF
TGTGCCCTGAGTGGGACTGGCGATGAGCAGTTCTTC
>TRBV30|TRBD1|TRBJ1-1|once
CAWSVRGEGGAFF
TGTGCCTGGAGTGTCAGGGGGGAAGGGGGAGCTTTCTTT
>TRBV7-8|NA|TRBJ2-2|few
CASSLAGGYTGELFF
TGTGCCAGCAGCTTAGCGGGAGGTTACACCGGGGAGCTGTTTTTT
>TRBV27|TRBD1|TRBJ2-2|NA
CASSFRTGGAGTGELFF
TGTGCCAGCAGTTTTCGGACAGGGGGCGCCGGCACCGGGGAGCTGTTTTTT
>TRBV29-1|NA|TRBJ2-1|NA
CSVVQLEAYNEQFF
TGCAGCGTTGTACAACTCGAGGCTTACAATGAGCAGTTCTTC
>TRBV10-3|NA|TRBJ1-6|NA
CAISESGRVRNSPLHF
TGTGCCATCAGTGAGTCGGGCAGGGTTCGTAATTCACCCCTCCACTTT
>TRBV7-2|NA|TRBJ2-1|NA
CASSLRDAFGEQFF
TGTGCCAGCAGCCTGCGGGACGCCTTCGGAGAGCAGTTCTTC
>TRBV29-1|NA|TRBJ2-7|few
CSAGEGLEQYF
TGCAGCGCCGGCGAAGGACTCGAGCAGTACTTC
>TRBV7-7|TRBD1|TRBJ2-2|few
CASSFGTANTGELFF
TGTGCTAGCAGCTTTGGGACAGCGAACACCGGGGAGCTGTTTTTT
>TRBV11-1|NA|TRBJ2-1|once
CASSQIFLDEQFF
TGTGCCAGCAGTCAGATCTTTCTGGATGAGCAGTTCTTC
>TRBV11-2|TRBD1|TRBJ2-3|NA
CASSLDSWTGGIWGTDTQYF
TGTGCCAGCAGCTTAGATTCCTGGACAGGGGGCATATGGGGCACAGATACGCAGTATTTT
>TRBV28|TRBD2|TRBJ2-7|once
CASTDRRLAGVAQYF
TGTGCCAGCACCGACCGGCGGCTAGCGGGAGTGGCGCAGTACTTC
>TRBV6-5|TRBD1|TRBJ1-5|NA
CASSWTGGNQPQHF
TGTGCCAGCAGTTGGACAGGGGGAAATCAGCCCCAGCATTTT
>TRBV4-1|TRBD2|TRBJ2-7|few
CASSQVAGPSSYEQYF
TGCGCCAGCAGCCAAGTAGCGGGCCCGAGCTCCTACGAGCAGTACTTC
>TRBV6-1|TRBD2|TRBJ2-3|once
CASSEAAAGLAGGPQDTQYF
TGTGCCAGCAGTGAAGCCGCCGCTGGACTAGCGGGAGGACCCCAGGATACGCAGTATTTT
>TRBV6-2/TRBV6-3|TRBD2|TRBJ2-1|NA
CASSYLAGIGNEQFF
TGTGCCAGCAGTTACCTAGCGGGAATTGGCAATGAGCAGTTCTTC
>TRBV3-1/TRBV3-2|TRBD1|TRBJ1-2|few
CASRQGQDYGYTF
TGTGCCAGCAGACAGGGACAGGACTATGGCTACACCTTC
>TRBV6-5|NA|TRBJ2-1|NA
CASSYGTGYNEQFF
TGTGCCAGCAGTTACGGGACTGGATACAATGAGCAGTTCTTC
>TRBV15|TRBD2|TRBJ2-1|NA
CATSRDRDRDSTGTSGRAGVEQFF
TGTGCCACCAGCAGAGATAGGGACAGGGACTCTACCGGGACTAGCGGGAGGGCCGGCGTTGAGCAGTTCTTC
>TRBV29-1|TRBD2|TRBJ2-1|NA
CSANSGRAAYNEQFF
TGCAGCGCCAATAGCGGGAGGGCCGCCTACAATGAGCAGTTCTTC
>TRBV18|TRBD2|TRBJ2-7|NA
CASSPGLTGGEQYF
TGTGCCAGCTCACCAGGTTTAACGGGAGGTGAGCAGTACTTC
>TRBV19|NA|TRBJ1-6|NA
CASSEGWASPLHF
TGTGCCAGTAGTGAAGGTTGGGCTTCACCCCTCCACTTT
>TRBV11-2|TRBD1|TRBJ2-7|NA
CASSFGQGEGYEQYF
TGTGCCAGCAGCTTCGGACAGGGCGAAGGGTACGAGCAGTACTTC
>TRBV2|NA|TRBJ2-5|NA
CASLRDMKTQYF
TGTGCCAGTCTCCGGGACATGAAGACCCAGTACTTC
>TRBV6-5|NA|TRBJ1-2|NA
CASSFQGSADTF
TGTGCCAGCAGTTTCCAGGGGTCGGCAGACACCTTC
>TRBV3-1/TRBV3-2|TRBD2|TRBJ2-1|NA
CASSRGRAPGYEQFF
TGTGCCAGCAGCCGCGGGAGAGCCCCGGGTTATGAGCAGTTCTTC
>TRBV9|NA|TRBJ2-1|NA
CASSVGTTYNEQFF
TGTGCCAGCAGCGTAGGGACTACCTACAATGAGCAGTTCTTC
>TRBV5-8|TRBD1|TRBJ1-2|NA
CASSPRDRDNYGYTF
TGTGCCAGCAGCCCCCGGGACAGGGACAACTATGGCTACACCTTC
>TRBV13|NA|TRBJ2-3|NA
CASSSRTSTDTQYF
TGTGCCAGCAGCTCCAGGACTAGCACAGATACGCAGTATTTT
>TRBV7-8|NA|TRBJ2-1|NA
CASSPGLFSYNEQFF
TGTGCCAGCAGCCCCGGACTCTTCTCCTACAATGAGCAGTTCTTC
>TRBV5-1|TRBD1|TRBJ2-5|NA
CASSLRDSGQETQYF
TGCGCCAGCAGCTTACGGGACAGCGGCCAAGAGACCCAGTACTTC
>TRBV27|TRBD2|TRBJ2-3|NA
CASSSLAGGGTQYF
TGTGCCAGCAGTTCTCTAGCGGGAGGTGGTACGCAGTATTTT